Described below is a single T cell receptor beta chain sequence and its context. This clone was picked up one time. This clone's antigen is unknown. Per-base quality was not reported, and no clone a single base away is much larger than it. The data originate from a study of Tregs in tolerant kidney transplant recipients (dated by TCRdb to 2018 to 2020). At the level of the whole study: The transplants used related donors along with nonmyeloablative bone marrow transplantation, and in the human trials mixed chimerism was transient. The study applied TCRbeta sequencing to find donor-specific regulatory T cells before combined kidney and bone marrow transplantation and then followed those same cells after transplant.

Cut back by 0 bases and 3 bases, the V and J ends lie 11 bases apart. For CDR1 and CDR2, the germline V gene (reference sequence) lists MNHEY and SMNVEV. Measured from the cysteine to the phenylalanine, the CDR3 is 15 residues long. The entry retains the CDR3 DNA only, 45 bases that are in frame from base 1. Overall results and qualifications from the work: Expanding Tregs with activated donor B cells appeared to identify the most biologically relevant and donor-specific TCRbeta repertoire. The study was limited by small patient numbers, and the findings need validation in larger populations and under other immunosuppression protocols. Biological reproducibility was not examined directly, but technical replication error appeared to be minimal. In tolerant patients, the expansion of donor-specific Tregs was greater than global Treg expansion, suggesting that the expansion was antigen-driven rather than nonspecific. For some patients, the PCR primers changed as time went on, which meant samples from those patients could not be compared with one another at the nucleotide level.

Read against the paper, the sample's time point label means: blood sample drawn before combined kidney and bone marrow transplant. Thawed PBMCs were FACS-sorted into unstimulated Tregs (CD4+CD25+CD127-), CD4+ non-Tregs (CD4+CD25-), CD4 cells and CD8 cells. Prior to Treg sorting, thawed PBMCs were rested overnight with approximately 200 IU/ml IL-2 at 37 degrees C. Patients were a few combined kidney and bone marrow transplant recipients from the ITN036ST trial, and only these trial subjects had samples available. Healthy control blood was processed to PBMCs with a Ficoll density gradient and then cryopreserved, whereas patient PBMCs were collected both before and after transplant. For TCRbeta CDR3 sequencing, genomic DNA was extracted from sorted cells using the QIAGEN DNeasy Blood and Tissue Kit. High-throughput TCRbeta CDR3 sequencing, including PCR amplification with bias correction and internal controls, was performed commercially through immunoSEQ. Processing in the source paper ran as follows. Unique productive TCRbeta sequences were defined by CDR3 nucleotide sequence when primers matched and otherwise by CDR3 amino acid sequence together with Vbeta and Jbeta genes. As a correction for sorting error, sequences shared between sorted populations at a frequency ratio of 2:1 or less were discarded, and the remaining shared sequences were assigned to the higher population. Donor-reactive sequences were defined as at least 5-fold expanded in CFSE-low cells versus unstimulated cells, with frequency of at least 0.01% in CFSE-low cells. Repertoire divergence was quantified by Jensen-Shannon divergence calculated from the top 100 TCRbeta sequences ranked by frequency. For samples with multiple sequencing runs, sorting error was corrected separately for each run before the runs were pooled. The table comes from immuneACCESS by way of TCRdb, which keeps in-frame sequences with V and J called. Part of the clones is missing from these tables; in studies checked, under half for an unresolved V gene and the rest for unknown reasons. The V and J calls and the clone size are those of that table, but D and trimming were determined from the DNA. In all, the sample holds around 63,000 clones, and approximately 85% of those were seen once. The ten biggest clones cover under 2.5% of the sample.

The chain is encoded by TRBV27 joined to TRBJ1-2; a tentative D match to TRBD1 spans 6 bases. This clonotype was sampled from a human donor who received a combined kidney and bone marrow transplant. The input for sequencing was Tregs from blood, taken before the transplant. The CDR3 sequence is CASSLSARGDYGYTF. DNA sequence: TGTGCCAGCAGTTTATCAGCCAGGGGAGACTATGGCTACACCTTC.